These 17 T cell receptor beta chains were all obtained from the same sample, sequenced in a study of T cell repertoires in cytomegalovirus infection. TCRdb redid the calling of the reads with MiXCR, one entry per CDR3 protein. Of roughly 120,000 distinct CDR3 sequences in the sample, around 30% were seen once. These receptors' antigens are unknown. The specimen was CD8+ T cells from cultured PBMCs, collected from culture after CMV antigen stimulation. The receptor source for this set is a human donor in good health (CMV status not recorded). Some clones in this sample may be carry-over from other donors' samples.

In regard to this clonotype: A read error may explain this, as a much larger clone is one base away. The chain carries TRBV7-2 and TRBJ2-7; 7 positions agree with TRBD2. The CDR3 extends over 15 amino acids. Germline values: CDR1 SGHTA, CDR2 FQGNSA. The CDR3 protein is CSSSSSLSGGYEQYF. The CDR3 DNA follows: TGTTCCAGCAGCTCCAGTTTGTCGGGGGGATACGAGCAGTACTTC.

This chain joins TRBV10-3 and TRBJ2-1; TRBD2 matches 8 bases. V shed 2 bases, J shed 11 bases, and the junction held 5 bases outside the gene matches. The CDR3 contains 13 residues. The V gene's germline CDR1 is ENHRY and CDR2 SYGVKD. CDR3 loop: CAISERVAGKQFF. The CDR3 coding sequence is TGTGCCATCAGTGAGCGCGTAGCGGGGAAGCAGTTCTTC.

J is TRBJ1-1 and V is TRBV15; D is perhaps TRBD1 (5 bases). The CDR3 consists of 14 residues. V shed 9 bases and J shed 0 bases, with 14 bases lying between them. Germline assignment: CDR1 LNHNV and CDR2 YYDKDF (reference sequence). The CDR3 bases are TGTGCCACGAAAGAAGACAGAGTGAACACTGAAGCTTTCTTT. It translates to CATKEDRVNTEAFF.

This clonotype came up a few times. V and J are TRBV6-2 or TRBV6-3 and TRBJ2-7; D unclear. The CDR3 sequence is 11 residues long. The germline V gene has CDR1 MNHEY and CDR2 SVGEGT. Trimming took off 3 bases at V and 12 bases at J, with 12 bases between the two ends. The CDR3 nucleotides read TGTGCCAGCAGTTATGGGCTCTCGTGGTACTTC. It specifies CASSYGLSWYF.

The chain employs TRBV7-6 and TRBJ2-3, with 10 bases matching TRBD2. The CDR3 has 16 residues. V lost 1 base and J lost 2; bases outside the gene matches: 3. Germline V gives CDR1 SGHVS, CDR2 FNYEAQ. The CDR3 spells CASSLVAGGNTDTQYF. The CDR3 nucleotides are TGTGCCAGCAGCTTAGTAGCGGGGGGAAACACAGATACGCAGTATTTT.

The J gene is TRBJ1-1, the V gene TRBV4-1; no firm D call. In germline, CDR1 is MGHRA, CDR2 YSYEKL. Trimming pared 2 bases from V and 1 base from J, leaving 14 bases between. CDR3 length equals 16 residues. CDR3 protein: CASSQQITDGNTEAFF. The DNA for the CDR3 is TGCGCCAGCAGCCAACAGATTACCGACGGGAACACTGAAGCTTTCTTT.

This clonotype has more than one count but fewer than ten. This chain connects TRBV7-2 to TRBJ2-7; TRBD2 might be the D (6 bases). The CDR3 contains 17 residues. The germline gives CDR1 SGHTA, CDR2 FQGNSA. Deletions cut 1 base from V and 5 bases from J, with 21 bases between. The CDR3 DNA reads TGTGCCAGCAGCTTAGTCCTGGTGGGGGGTCGGGGTAACGAGCAGTACTTC. It is translated as CASSLVLVGGRGNEQYF. Drawing the rest from reference TRBV7-2 and TRBJ2-7, the complete variable domain is GAGVSQSPSNKVTEKGKDVELRCDPISGHTALYWYRQSLGQGLEFLIYFQGNSAPDKSGLPSDRFSAERTGGSVSTLTIQRTQQEDSAVYLCASSLVLVGGRGNEQYFGPGTRLTVT.

The chain couples TRBV6-1 to TRBJ2-6; D is unclear. This CDR3 spans 18 amino acids. Germline assignment: CDR1 MNHNS and CDR2 SASEGT. The V and J ends lost 8 bases and 0 bases respectively, with 20 bases between them. CDR3 nucleotides: TGTGCCAGCCTTATAGGGTATGCAGAACTCTCTGGGGCCAACGTCCTGACTTTC. This encodes CASLIGYAELSGANVLTF.

The rearrangement links TRBV6-8 to TRBJ1-3, with D tentatively TRBD1 (6 bases). Germline assignment: CDR1 MNHGY and CDR2 SAAAGT. The CDR3 is 16 residues long. Trimming pared 1 base from V and 4 bases from J, leaving 14 bases between. In DNA, the CDR3 is TGTGCCAGCAGTTACTACGGGGGCGATTCAGGAAACACCATATATTTT. Translation: CASSYYGGDSGNTIYF.

There are many counts of this clonotype. CDR3 residues: CASSLDFSGGDYNEQFF. CDR3 sequence (DNA): TGTGCCAGCAGCCTAGACTTTAGCGGGGGGGACTACAATGAGCAGTTCTTC. The genes are TRBV7-8 and TRBJ2-1; 11 bases are shared with TRBD2. After removal of 5 bases from V and 3 bases from J, the junction contained 9 bases not matched to a gene. Germline V gives CDR1 SGHVS, CDR2 FQNEAQ. CDR3 length equals 17 residues.

J is TRBJ2-3 and V is TRBV20-1; TRBD2 matches at 8 bases. There are 15 residues in the CDR3. V lost 3 bases, J lost 6 bases, and 11 bases stayed unmatched. Germline values: CDR1 DFQATT, CDR2 SNEGSKA (reference sequence). The CDR3 protein is CSARNYRGGIDTQYF. For the CDR3, the DNA is TGCAGTGCTAGGAATTACCGGGGGGGGATCGATACGCAGTATTTT.

The chain carries TRBV4-1 and TRBJ1-2; a possible D gene is TRBD1 (6 bases). Germline values: CDR1 MGHRA, CDR2 YSYEKL. The CDR3 covers 15 residues. V lost 0 bases and J 7 bases, leaving 15 bases between the germline ends. The CDR3 DNA sequence: TGCGCCAGCAGCCAAGAATCGGGGGGCGTATTTGGCTACACCTTC. It codes for CASSQESGGVFGYTF.

This chain uses TRBV7-8 with TRBJ2-7; D assignment may be TRBD1 or TRBD2 (5 bases each). The germline V and J ends were trimmed by 6 bases and 2 bases, with 17 bases remaining between them. The V gene's germline CDR1 is SGHVS and CDR2 FQNEAQ. This CDR3 is 15 amino acids long. CDR3 sequence reads: CASSWLGTGTYEQYF. The CDR3, as DNA: TGTGCCAGCAGTTGGTTGGGGACCGGAACCTACGAGCAGTACTTC.

The chain uses TRBV7-2 and TRBJ2-7, with a tentative D call TRBD1 (6 bases). The CDR3 consists of 12 residues. Germline-derived CDR1 and CDR2 are SGHTA and FQGNSA. The V end was cut by 6 bases, the J end by 3 bases, with 9 bases between. CDR3 sequence reads: CASRSDSYEQYF. The CDR3 region has the DNA TGTGCCAGCAGGTCGGACAGCTACGAGCAGTACTTC.

The chain joins TRBV7-8 to TRBJ2-2; D possibly corresponds to TRBD2 (6 bases). The germline CDR1 and CDR2 sequences are SGHVS and FQNEAQ. The V end lost 4 bases, the J end lost 0 bases, and 12 bases lay between the germline ends. CDR3 length equals 16 residues. CDR3 sequence (DNA): TGTGCCAGCAGCTCCCGGGACTCTCCGAACACCGGGGAGCTGTTTTTT. Amino acids: CASSSRDSPNTGELFF. Drawing the rest from reference TRBV7-8 and TRBJ2-2, the complete variable domain is GAGVSQSPRYKVAKRGQDVALRCDPISGHVSLFWYQQALGQGPEFLTYFQNEAQLDKSGLPSDRFFAERPEGSVSTLKIQRTQQEDSAVYLCASSSRDSPNTGELFFGEGSRLTVL.

The rearrangement uses TRBV4-1 and TRBJ2-3; 9 bases map to TRBD1. CDR1 MGHRA and CDR2 YSYEKL come from the germline V gene. The CDR3 is 15 amino acids. After removal of 4 bases from V and 6 bases from J, the junction contained 8 bases not matched to a gene. In nucleotides, the CDR3 is TGCGCCAGCAGCCTCCGGGACAGGGTTGGCGATACGCAGTATTTT. This codes for CASSLRDRVGDTQYF.

The chain has TRBV15 and TRBJ2-1, with D maybe TRBD1 (6 bases). CDR3 length: 14 residues. Germline V gene data show CDR1 as LNHNV and CDR2 as YYDKDF (reference sequence). V lost 9 bases and J lost 0, with 12 bases in between. The DNA for the CDR3 is TGTGCCACAAGGGACACCATCTCCTACAATGAGCAGTTCTTC. As protein: CATRDTISYNEQFF.